This T cell receptor (beta chain) was recorded in a study of blood T cell repertoires in COVID-19. Method: immunoSEQ multiplex PCR; TCRdb's copy keeps in-frame clones and lacks some. The table lists fewer than 250,000 clones, 83% of them singletons. Germline-derived CDR1 and CDR2 are KGHDR and SFDVKD. V lost 7 bases to trimming and J lost 1 base, with 9 bases between them. The CDR3 extends over 13 amino acids. This TCR was sampled from a middle-aged woman with active or convalescent COVID-19. This chain uses TRBV24-1 with TRBJ1-1, with D perhaps TRBD1 (6 bases). Source material: peripheral blood. Here the CDR3 reads CATRVGGNTEAFF. In DNA form, the CDR3 reads TGTGCCACCAGGGTAGGGGGGAACACTGAAGCTTTCTTT.